The sequence of this TCR beta chain was determined in a study of T cell responses to AZD1222 COVID-19 vaccine. Whole-study results and caveats: Breadth and depth of Spike-specific TCRs rose after two AZD1222 doses. Donors in the cohort were predominantly white British and more often female, and clonal diversity was possibly underestimated. Spike-wide vaccine-associated CD4 TCRs dominated at 160-218 and 743-854.

Method: immunoSEQ multiplex PCR; TCRdb's copy keeps in-frame clones and lacks some. Altogether 150,000 to 200,000 clones are present, about 90% being singletons, with the ten largest covering approximately 1.9%. Second-dose intervals near 4 or 12 weeks were combined. About this clone: As yet, its antigen is unknown.

The clonotype comes from an adult who received the AZD1222 COVID-19 vaccine. Specimen: peripheral blood, collected 28 days after the second AZD1222 dose.

CDR3: CAIRDRVGNTIYF. The CDR3 DNA sequence: TGTGCCATCAGAGACAGGGTGGGAAACACCATATATTTT. This chain uses TRBV10-3 with TRBJ1-3, with 7 bases aligning to TRBD1. CDR1 is ENHRY, CDR2 SYGVKD, per germline. The length of the CDR3 is 13 residues. With 6 bases clipped from V and 4 bases from J, the junction kept 3 bases outside the gene matches.